These 12 T cell receptor beta chains were sequenced from one sample in a study of blood T cells in healthy people across ages. Primers used in a second PCR of roughly 7 to 12 cycles were a sample-barcoded 5' primer and a J-beta primer mix. TCRdb passed the 5' RACE reads through MiXCR, listing each CDR3 protein once. The table has 720,000 or so distinct CDR3 sequences, less than 45% seen once. The sequenced sample was blood. The receptors were gathered from a man aged 80 or over in good health.

There are a few counts of this clonotype. This chain joins TRBV7-2 and TRBJ1-2; 8 positions agree with TRBD1. The CDR3 is 14 amino acids. Germline V lookup: CDR1 SGHTA, CDR2 FQGNSA. V shed 6 bases and J 7 bases; nucleotides not matched to a gene: 10. This CDR3 is CASRTDREGVGYTF. Written as DNA, the CDR3 is TGTGCCAGCAGGACGGACAGGGAGGGTGTTGGCTACACCTTC.

This clonotype was seen repeatedly, ten times or more. J is TRBJ2-1 and V is TRBV10-2; D call uncertain. V gave up 5 bases and J gave up 10 bases, with 18 bases separating them. Germline CDR1 is WSHSY and CDR2 is SAAADI. The CDR3 length is 14 residues. The CDR3 protein is CASSPSSLSGEQFF. The CDR3 DNA reads TGCGCCAGCAGTCCATCGTCCCTCTCTGGGGAGCAGTTCTTC.

This clonotype was seen just once. The chain is built from TRBV6-5 and TRBJ2-3; tentative D call: TRBD1 (6 bases). Per germline, CDR1 MNHEY and CDR2 SVGAGI. The V gene lost 6 bases and the J gene lost 2 bases, with 15 bases spanning the gap. The CDR3 is made up of 15 amino acids. CDR3 region: CASSPGQFLTDTQYF. DNA for the CDR3: TGTGCCAGCAGCCCCGGACAGTTTCTCACAGATACGCAGTATTTT.

CDR3 amino acids: CASSLLGRQFF. Written as DNA, the CDR3 is TGTGCCAGCAGTTTATTGGGGCGCCAGTTCTTC. This chain joins TRBV12-3 or TRBV12-4 and TRBJ2-7; tentatively, D is TRBD1 (5 bases). The J call may be mistaken, given a closer DNA end match to TRBJ2-1. The CDR3 loop spans 11 amino acids.

The sample holds a few counts of this clonotype. This chain joins TRBV20-1 and TRBJ2-2; 9 bases agree with TRBD2. V was pared by 2 bases and J by 5 bases, with 15 bases of the junction left unmatched. Germline assignment: CDR1 DFQATT and CDR2 SNEGSKA (reference sequence). The CDR3 consists of 18 residues. This CDR3 is CSARPPGGGGAWTGELFF. The CDR3 DNA is TGCAGTGCTAGACCCCCTGGTGGCGGGGGGGCTTGGACCGGGGAGCTGTTTTTT.

This clonotype was seen more than once but under ten times. The junction departs from germline at one end; a sequencing error may be responsible. The CDR3 DNA is TGTGCCAGCAGTGTGACTAGCGGGAGCTCCTACGAGCAGTACTTC. It encodes CASSVTSGSSYEQYF. The gene calls are TRBV5-1 and TRBJ2-7, with 12 bases lining up with TRBD2. This CDR3 is built from 15 residues. From germline, CDR1 is SGHRS and CDR2 YFSETQ.

This clonotype was counted between two and nine times. This chain links TRBV6-5 with TRBJ1-2; possible D gene TRBD1, 5 bases. There are 13 residues in the CDR3. CDR1 MNHEY and CDR2 SVGAGI come from the germline V gene. The V and J ends lost 6 bases and 8 bases respectively, with 16 bases between them. For the CDR3, the DNA is TGTGCCAGCAGCAGACGGGACCGCGGGGGCTACACCTTC. This gives the protein CASSRRDRGGYTF.

The table lists this clonotype with a few counts. The chain couples TRBV20-1 to TRBJ2-5; TRBD1 aligns across 7 bases. Trimming at V came to 8 bases and at J to 2 bases, leaving 5 bases not matched to a gene. CDR1 is DFQATT, CDR2 SNEGSKA, per germline (reference sequence). The CDR3 length is 12 residues. CDR3 in DNA: TGCAGTTGGACAGGACCACAAGAGACCCAGTACTTC. Its protein product is CSWTGPQETQYF.

This clonotype was observed a handful of times. The J gene is TRBJ2-5, the V gene TRBV20-1, with 8 bases identical to TRBD1. This CDR3 has 12 amino acids. Germline V gene lookup returns CDR1 DFQATT and CDR2 SNEGSKA (reference sequence). The ends lost 3 bases at V and 11 bases at J; junction bases unmatched: 8. The CDR3 DNA reads TGCAGTGCTAGCAGGGGGCCTCGGGAGCAGTACTTC. Its protein product is CSASRGPREQYF.

The rearrangement uses TRBV7-6 and TRBJ2-7; the match to TRBD2 covers 10 bases. J was trimmed by 5 bases and V by 1 base; bases with no gene match: 14. This CDR3 region has 18 residues. Germline loops: CDR1 SGHVS, CDR2 FNYEAQ. CDR3 coding DNA: TGTGCCAGCAGCTTAGAACGATTCGGCGGGACTAGCGTGCACGAGCAGTACTTC. It codes for CASSLERFGGTSVHEQYF.

This chain links TRBV7-9 with TRBJ1-3, with a tentative D call TRBD1 (6 bases). CDR1 is SEHNR, CDR2 FQNEAQ, per germline (reference sequence). V was clipped by 5 bases and J by 4 bases, with 15 bases between them. The CDR3 covers 15 residues. CDR3 region: CASSAGGRDGNTIYF. The CDR3 nucleotides are TGTGCCAGCAGCGCGGGGGGCAGGGACGGAAACACCATATATTTT.

V and J are TRBV6-5 and TRBJ1-6; 8 positions agree with TRBD1. CDR1 is MNHEY and CDR2 is SVGAGI in the germline V gene. The CDR3 totals 15 residues. The V and J ends lost 2 bases and 6 bases, in that order; junction bases with no gene match: 3. CDR3 sequence reads: CASSYLGQGNSPLHF. In DNA, the CDR3 is TGTGCCAGCAGTTACCTTGGACAGGGTAATTCACCCCTCCACTTT.